This T cell receptor beta chain originates from a study of cytomegalovirus exposure and HLA in healthy donors. The PCR employed 60 Vbeta primers together with 13 Jbeta primers. Sequencing was performed with immunoSEQ multiplex PCR; in TCRdb, only in-frame clones are kept and a portion is missing. Of around 62,000 clones in the sample, 60% to 80% were seen once. Looked up from germline, CDR1 is SGDLS and CDR2 is YYNGEE. V lost 0 bases, J lost 0 bases, and 7 bases lay in between. This CDR3 has 15 residues. Sequenced sample: PBMCs. The receptor was isolated from a male donor in good health and CMV-seropositive. J is TRBJ1-3 and V is TRBV9; D is unresolved. The DNA for the CDR3 is TGTGCCAGCAGCGTAGAATACAGCTCTGGAAACACCATATATTTT. Translated, it gives CASSVEYSSGNTIYF.